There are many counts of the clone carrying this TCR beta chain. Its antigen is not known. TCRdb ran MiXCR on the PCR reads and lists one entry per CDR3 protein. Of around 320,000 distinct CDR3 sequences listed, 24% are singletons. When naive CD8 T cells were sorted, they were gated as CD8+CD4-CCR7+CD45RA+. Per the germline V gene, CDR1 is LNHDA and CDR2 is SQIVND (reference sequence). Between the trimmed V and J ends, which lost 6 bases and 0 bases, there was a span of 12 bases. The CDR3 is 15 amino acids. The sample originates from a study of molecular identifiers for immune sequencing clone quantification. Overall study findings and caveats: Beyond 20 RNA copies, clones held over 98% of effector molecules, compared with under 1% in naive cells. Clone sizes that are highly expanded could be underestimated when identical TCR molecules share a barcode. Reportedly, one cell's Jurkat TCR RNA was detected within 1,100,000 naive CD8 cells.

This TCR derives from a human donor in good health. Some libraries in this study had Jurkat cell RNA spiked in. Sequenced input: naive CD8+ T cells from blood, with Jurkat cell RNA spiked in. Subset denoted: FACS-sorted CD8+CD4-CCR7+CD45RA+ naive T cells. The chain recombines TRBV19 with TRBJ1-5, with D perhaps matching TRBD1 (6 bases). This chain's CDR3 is CASRGGLYSNQPQHF. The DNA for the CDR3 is TGTGCCAGTAGGGGGGGGCTGTATAGCAATCAGCCCCAGCATTTT.